This T cell receptor beta chain originates from a study of blood T cell repertoires in COVID-19 (dated by TCRdb to 2019 to 2021). As for the study more broadly: Collaborator samples came from the United States, Italy and Spain and covered acute and convalescent phases of COVID-19. The repertoires were released in a freely available public database meant as a resource for research on the immune response to SARS-CoV-2. Where available, HLA class I and class II types were obtained from metadata supplied by the sample provider rather than from assay-based typing. The dataset comprised deeply sampled blood TCRbeta repertoires from subjects exposed to, actively infected with, or recovered from COVID-19. The prospective study material was composed of cDNA or gDNA derived from T cells, B-cell-depleted T cells, or PBMCs. The samples were drawn from two sources: the first 160 participants of the ongoing ImmuneRACE study, and approximately 1,300 subjects contributed by 6 global collaborators. The sample metadata nearly always contained a de-identified subject ID, COVID-19 status, age in years and sex. Study-level results and caveats: Clinical and demographic metadata were provided uncurated, with the amount varying by source and participant.

As concerns this clone: No cognate antigen has been identified for it. Base qualities are not recorded, but no much larger clone differs from it by a single base.

TCRbeta CDR3 regions were amplified from genomic DNA by means of the immunoSEQ Assay, a bias-controlled multiplex PCR. In the authors' own workflow: Nucleated cell counts per sample were estimated from amplification of reference gene primers within the assay. Sequence reads were collapsed and filtered to measure the absolute abundance of every unique TCRbeta CDR3 rearrangement. For each sample, productive Simpson clonality was calculated by taking the square root of Simpson's diversity index across productive rearrangements. The table comes from immuneACCESS by way of TCRdb, which keeps in-frame sequences with V and J called. Part of the clones is missing from these tables; in studies checked, under half for an unresolved V gene and the rest for unknown reasons. V and J calls and clone size come straight from that table; D and trimming were deduced from the DNA. The sample contains about 410,000 clones, 70% to 90% of them found a single time. The top ten clonotypes cover 1.5% to 1.8% of the sample.

The V end loses 4 bases and the J end loses 1 base, and a stretch of 7 bases separates them. Its CDR3 holds 13 amino acids, cysteine through phenylalanine. This entry keeps only the CDR3 DNA: 39 bases, framed from base 1. The germline V gene supplies CDR1 SGHTA and CDR2 FQGTGA. At one collaborating source in Seattle, patients were enrolled during active infection and were followed longitudinally through the course of disease. Whole blood was collected in K2EDTA tubes by collaborating institutions according to the institutions' own protocols. For TCRbeta analysis, collaborator samples were shipped as frozen whole blood, as isolated PBMCs, or as DNA extracted from either sample type.

Sequences were obtained from peripheral blood. The chain joins TRBV7-3 to TRBJ1-1; 5 matching bases give a weak D call of TRBD1. The sequence was obtained from a woman between 40 and 55 years old with COVID-19, enrolled during active disease. This receptor carries the CDR3 CASSSQGNTEAFF. DNA sequence: TGTGCCAGCAGCTCGCAGGGGAACACTGAAGCTTTCTTT.